This T cell receptor beta chain was recorded in a study of blood T cell repertoires in COVID-19. Study-wide context: Spain, Italy and the United States supplied samples that represented acute and convalescent COVID-19.

Participants' reported clinical history set cohort assignment. The repertoire was sequenced with immunoSEQ multiplex PCR; TCRdb's copy has only in-frame clones and lacks some. The repertoire holds 280,000 or so clones, with approximately 90% as singletons. The sample was PBMCs or T cells enriched from blood (not recorded which). This clonotype was obtained from a middle-aged woman who had recovered from COVID-19.

The CDR3 sequence is CASSEDSGGSGETQYF. The CDR3 DNA sequence: TGTGCCAGCAGTGAAGACTCCGGGGGGTCAGGAGAGACCCAGTACTTC. This chain links TRBV2 with TRBJ2-5; 7 bases line up with TRBD2. CDR3 length: 16 amino acids. Unmatched junction bases numbered 9, after V lost 1 base and J lost 4 bases. Germline assignment: CDR1 SNHLY and CDR2 FYNNEI.